This record covers a single T cell receptor beta chain. What antigen it recognizes has not been identified. No quality values exist for individual bases; no much larger clone is one base distant. The data stem from a study of control samples from healthy donors and cancer patients (TCRdb year 2020). The CDR3 sequence holds 15 residues, the cysteine and phenylalanine included. This entry keeps only the CDR3 DNA: 45 bases, framed from base 1. Per the germline V gene, SGHVS is the CDR1 and FNYEAQ is the CDR2. A distance of 15 bases separates the germline ends of V and J, which lose 5 bases and 5 bases respectively. The library came from the immunoSEQ multiplex PCR assay. TCRdb carries this immuneACCESS record with in-frame sequences only. Its versions omit some clonotypes, under half of them owing to an unresolved V gene in the studies checked, with the rest unexplained. The sample profile shows approximately 70,000 clones; 90% of them were found once. Clones ranked in the top ten supply roughly 1.2% of the sample.

The sequence is built from TRBV7-6 and TRBJ1-4; too little of a D gene remains to name it. This clonotype originated in a woman aged 50 to 60 with colorectal cancer. The specimen sequenced was PBMCs. CDR3 reads: CASSRIPKSNEKLFF. The DNA sequence follows: TGTGCCAGCAGCCGAATCCCCAAGTCCAATGAAAAACTGTTTTTT. The full variable domain, with segments outside the CDR3 supplied by the reference TRBV7-6 and TRBJ1-4 proteins, appears as GAGVSQSPRYKVTKRGQDVALRCDPISGHVSLYWYRQALGQGPEFLTYFNYEAQQDKSGLPNDRFSAERPEGSISTLTIQRTEQRDSAMYRCASSRIPKSNEKLFFGSGTQLSVL.